The T cell receptor (beta chain) under discussion was sequenced for a study of shared clonotypes between healthy human individuals. In the case of this clone: One junction end does not reproduce the germline sequence, and a read error may be involved.

The method was immunoSEQ multiplex PCR; TCRdb's version includes in-frame clones alone and lacks a portion of them. This sample has about 1 million clones, with around 78% found just once. Germline assignment: CDR1 SEHNR and CDR2 FQNEAQ (reference sequence). This CDR3 spans 15 amino acids. The V call is TRBV7-9, the J call TRBJ1-2, with no clear D. This clonotype was obtained from a man younger than 35 in good health. Some clones in this sample may be carry-over from other donors' samples. Sequenced: memory CD4+ T cells from PBMCs. The sample's subset: CD45RA-negative fraction. The CDR3 DNA sequence: TGTGCCGGCAGCTTAGGTCCGACGGCTTTCTATGGCTACACCTTC. This gives the protein CAGSLGPTAFYGYTF.